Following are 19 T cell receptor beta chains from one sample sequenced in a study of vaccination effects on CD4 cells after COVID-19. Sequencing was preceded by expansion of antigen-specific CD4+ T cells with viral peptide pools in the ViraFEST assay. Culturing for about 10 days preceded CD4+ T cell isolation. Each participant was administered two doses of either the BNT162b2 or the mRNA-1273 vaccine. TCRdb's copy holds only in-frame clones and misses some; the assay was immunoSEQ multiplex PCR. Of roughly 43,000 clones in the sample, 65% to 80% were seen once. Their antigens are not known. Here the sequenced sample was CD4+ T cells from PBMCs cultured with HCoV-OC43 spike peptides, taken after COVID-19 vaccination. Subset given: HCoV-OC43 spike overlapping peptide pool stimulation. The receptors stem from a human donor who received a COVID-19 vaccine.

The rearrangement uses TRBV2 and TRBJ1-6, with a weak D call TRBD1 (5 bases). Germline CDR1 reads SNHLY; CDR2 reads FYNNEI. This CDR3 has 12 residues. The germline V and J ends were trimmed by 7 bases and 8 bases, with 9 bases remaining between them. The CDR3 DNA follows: TGTGCCAGCAACCCACAGGATTCACCCCTCCACTTT. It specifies CASNPQDSPLHF.

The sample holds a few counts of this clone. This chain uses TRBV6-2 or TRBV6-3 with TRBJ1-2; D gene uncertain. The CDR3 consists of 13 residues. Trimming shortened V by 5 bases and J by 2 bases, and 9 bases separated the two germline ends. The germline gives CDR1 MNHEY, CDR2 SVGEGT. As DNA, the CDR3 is TGTGCCAGCAGTCGCTCGGAGAACTATGGCTACACCTTC. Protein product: CASSRSENYGYTF.

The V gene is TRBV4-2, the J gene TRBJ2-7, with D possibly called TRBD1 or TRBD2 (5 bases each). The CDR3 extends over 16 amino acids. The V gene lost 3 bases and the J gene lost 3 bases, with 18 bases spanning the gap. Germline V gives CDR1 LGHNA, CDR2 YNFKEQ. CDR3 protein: CASSQDTSPLIYEQYF. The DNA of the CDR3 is TGTGCCAGCAGCCAGGACACTAGTCCCCTAATCTACGAGCAGTACTTC.

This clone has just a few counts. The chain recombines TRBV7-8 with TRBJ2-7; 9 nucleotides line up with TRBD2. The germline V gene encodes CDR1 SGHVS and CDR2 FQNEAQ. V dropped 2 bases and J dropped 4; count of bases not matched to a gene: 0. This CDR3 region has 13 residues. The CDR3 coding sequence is TGTGCCAGCAGCTTACTAGCGGGGTACGAGCAGTACTTC. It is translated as CASSLLAGYEQYF.

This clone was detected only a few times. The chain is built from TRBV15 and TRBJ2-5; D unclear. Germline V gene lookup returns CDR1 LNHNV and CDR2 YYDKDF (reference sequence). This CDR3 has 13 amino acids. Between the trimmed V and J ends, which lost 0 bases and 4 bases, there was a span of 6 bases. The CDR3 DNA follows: TGTGCCACCAGCAGAGAGGCCGGAGAGACCCAGTACTTC. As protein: CATSREAGETQYF.

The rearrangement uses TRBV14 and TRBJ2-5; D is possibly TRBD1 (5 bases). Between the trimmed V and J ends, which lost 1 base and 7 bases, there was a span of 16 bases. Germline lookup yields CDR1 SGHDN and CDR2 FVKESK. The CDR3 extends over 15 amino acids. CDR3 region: CASSQAWLGQGTQYF. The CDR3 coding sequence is TGTGCCAGCAGCCAAGCATGGTTAGGCCAGGGGACCCAGTACTTC.

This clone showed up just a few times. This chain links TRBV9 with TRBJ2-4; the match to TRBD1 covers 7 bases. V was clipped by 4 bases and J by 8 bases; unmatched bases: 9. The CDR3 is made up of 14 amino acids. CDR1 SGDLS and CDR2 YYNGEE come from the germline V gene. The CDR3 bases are TGTGCCAGCAGCCTAAGGACAGGTTTTGACATTCAGTACTTC. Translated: CASSLRTGFDIQYF.

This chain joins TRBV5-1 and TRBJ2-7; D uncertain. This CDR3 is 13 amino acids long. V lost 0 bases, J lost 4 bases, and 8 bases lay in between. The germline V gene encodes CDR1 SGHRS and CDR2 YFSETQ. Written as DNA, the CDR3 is TGCGCCAGCAGCTTGGGGCAGGTTTACGAGCAGTACTTC. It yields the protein CASSLGQVYEQYF.

CDR3 amino acids: CASFDRDHYGYTF. CDR3 in DNA: TGTGCCAGCTTCGACAGGGACCACTATGGCTACACCTTC. The chain is built from TRBV6-5 and TRBJ1-2, with 7 bases fitting TRBD1. Per germline, CDR1 MNHEY and CDR2 SVGAGI. The CDR3 runs 13 residues. The trim removed 8 bases at V and 3 bases at J, leaving 6 bases unmatched.

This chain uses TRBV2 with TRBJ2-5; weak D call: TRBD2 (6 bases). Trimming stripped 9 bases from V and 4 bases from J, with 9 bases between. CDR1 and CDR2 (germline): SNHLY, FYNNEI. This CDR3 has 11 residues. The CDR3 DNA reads TGTGCCAGTACCGGGAGAGAGACCCAGTACTTC. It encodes CASTGRETQYF.

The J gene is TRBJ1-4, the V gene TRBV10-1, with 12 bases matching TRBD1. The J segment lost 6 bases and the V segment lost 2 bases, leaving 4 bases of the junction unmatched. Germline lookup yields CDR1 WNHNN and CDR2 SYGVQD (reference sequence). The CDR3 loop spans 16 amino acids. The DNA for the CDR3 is TGCGCCAGCAGTGAGGGGACAGGGGGCGTATATGAAAAACTGTTTTTT. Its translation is CASSEGTGGVYEKLFF.

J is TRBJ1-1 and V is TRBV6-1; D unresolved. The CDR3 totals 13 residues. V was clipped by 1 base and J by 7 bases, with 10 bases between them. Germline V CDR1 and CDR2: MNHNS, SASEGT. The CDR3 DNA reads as TGTGCCAGCAGTGAAGTGACCAAGGTTGAAGCTTTCTTT. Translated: CASSEVTKVEAFF.

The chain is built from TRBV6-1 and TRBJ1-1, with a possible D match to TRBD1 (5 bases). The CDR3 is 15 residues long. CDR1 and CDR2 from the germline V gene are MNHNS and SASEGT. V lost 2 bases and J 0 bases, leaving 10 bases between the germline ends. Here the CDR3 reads CASSERGGMNTEAFF. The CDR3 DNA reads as TGTGCCAGCAGTGAAAGGGGTGGGATGAACACTGAAGCTTTCTTT.

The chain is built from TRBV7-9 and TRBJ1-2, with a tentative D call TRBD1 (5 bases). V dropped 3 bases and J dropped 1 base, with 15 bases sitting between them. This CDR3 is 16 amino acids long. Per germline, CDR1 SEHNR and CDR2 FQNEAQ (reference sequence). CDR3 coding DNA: TGTGCCAGCAGCTTTTCCGGGACGTCCAATAACTATGGCTACACCTTC. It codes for CASSFSGTSNNYGYTF.

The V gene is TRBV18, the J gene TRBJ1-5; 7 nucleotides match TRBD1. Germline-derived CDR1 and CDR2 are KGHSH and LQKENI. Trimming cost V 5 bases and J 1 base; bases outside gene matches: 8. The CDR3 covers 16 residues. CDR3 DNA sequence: TGTGCCAGCTCATCGACAGGGAAAATAAGCAATCAGCCCCAGCATTTT. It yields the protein CASSSTGKISNQPQHF.

CDR3 in DNA: TGTGCCATCAGTTCGAAAGGACAGGGGAAGGTTTGGCAGTACTTC. As protein: CAISSKGQGKVWQYF. The chain links TRBV10-3 to TRBJ2-7; 9 bases match TRBD1. Germline lookup yields CDR1 ENHRY and CDR2 SYGVKD. This CDR3 is 15 amino acids long. The V gene end was trimmed by 5 bases and the J gene end by 9 bases; junction bases not matched to a gene: 14.

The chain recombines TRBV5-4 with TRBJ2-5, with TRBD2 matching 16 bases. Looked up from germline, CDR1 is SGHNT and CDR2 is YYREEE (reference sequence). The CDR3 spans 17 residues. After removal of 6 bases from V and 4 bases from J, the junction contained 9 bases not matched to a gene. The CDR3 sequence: CASMPGTSGGAGETQYF. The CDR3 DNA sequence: TGTGCCAGCATGCCCGGGACTAGCGGGGGGGCGGGAGAGACCCAGTACTTC. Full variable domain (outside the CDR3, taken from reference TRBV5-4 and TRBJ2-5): ETGVTQSPTHLIKTRGQQVTLRCSSQSGHNTVSWYQQALGQGPQFIFQYYREEENGRGNFPPRFSGLQFPNYSSELNVNALELDDSALYLCASMPGTSGGAGETQYFGPGTRLLVL.

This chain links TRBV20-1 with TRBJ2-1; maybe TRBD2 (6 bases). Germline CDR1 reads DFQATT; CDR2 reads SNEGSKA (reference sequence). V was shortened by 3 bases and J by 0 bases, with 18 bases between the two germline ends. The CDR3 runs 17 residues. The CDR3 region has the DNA TGCAGTGCTAGTCCCATTCGGGGGTGGGGCTCCTACAATGAGCAGTTCTTC. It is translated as CSASPIRGWGSYNEQFF.

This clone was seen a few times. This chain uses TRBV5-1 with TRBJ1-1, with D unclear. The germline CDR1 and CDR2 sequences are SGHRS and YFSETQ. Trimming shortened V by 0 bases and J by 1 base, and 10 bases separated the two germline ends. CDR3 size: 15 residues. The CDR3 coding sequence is TGCGCCAGCAGCTTGGAAGGCAGAACGAACACTGAAGCTTTCTTT. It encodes CASSLEGRTNTEAFF.